This TCR beta chain appears in the sequencing data of a study of shared clonotypes between healthy human individuals (dated by TCRdb to 2018 to 2021). As for the study more broadly: A couple of women and three men aged 18 to 49 years were included in the cohort. The study deeply sequenced blood TCR repertoires of about 5 healthy adults to estimate repertoire size and the extent of clonotype sharing between individuals. Libraries were prepared and TCR repertoires were sequenced by different laboratories using diverse techniques, in order to increase sequencing depth and limit assay-specific biases. Leukapheresis yielded between about 0.8 and 8.9 billion PBMCs per donor. The full study reports these points: The genetic and exposure-history diversity represented was limited by the small number of donors. Based on pairwise subsampling, the degree of clonotype sharing among donors was expected to be affected by sequencing depth. Only blood was sampled, and tissue TCR repertoires likely differ from those in blood.

Using the deep immunoSEQ assay, multiplex PCR amplified TCR CDR3 regions from genomic DNA. Genomic DNA extracted from each cell subset was distributed evenly over all wells of several immunoSEQ 96-well plates, and each plate served as one replicate. Each replicate PCR for unsorted PBMC received 300 to 350 ng genomic DNA, equal to around 30,000 T cell genomes. Ten immunoSEQ deep assay plates were used to sequence the unsorted PBMC genomic DNA. Purified libraries were measured with a Qubit 3.0 fluorometer, size-checked on a Bioanalyzer 2100, and measured again with the KAPA Library Quantification kit. A separate single-read 150-cycle Illumina NextSeq 550 flow cell was used to sequence each immunoSEQ 96-well plate. The original pipeline was this. Because only junctional sequences without quality scores were contained in the immunoSEQ output, filtering matching that applied to full-length reads could not be performed. Sequences were annotated with PyIR, a Python wrapper for IgBLAST v1.9, using IMGT germline references to assign V/J genes and CDR3. Reads were removed for weak V/J assignments (E-value above 1e-6), missing CDR3, stop codons, out-of-frame junctions, or ambiguous translated residues. A V3J clonotype was defined by an identical inferred V gene, J gene, and CDR3 amino acid sequence. To compute the percentage overlap between repertoires, the number of shared unique clonotypes was divided by the size of the smaller repertoire. Three approaches were used to assess repertoire richness: RTK rarefaction, the Chao1 estimator, and Recon v2.1 estimates of unobserved clonotypes. TCRdb holds this immuneACCESS table with in-frame rearrangements only. Some clones are missing; in checked studies, unresolved V genes explain under half, and the rest has no known cause. Clone size and V and J calls were adopted from that table, with D and trimming inferred from the DNA. The sample table records 450,000 or so clones; around 77% of these occur just once. The ten largest clones take up around 12% of the sample.

Comment on this clone: Its antigen is still unknown. Base qualities are missing; no much larger clone stands one base away.

CDR1 and CDR2 were assigned from the germline V gene as SGHRS and YFSETQ. V and J are truncated by 6 bases and 2 bases respectively, leaving an intervening sequence of 12 bases. From the cysteine up to the phenylalanine, the CDR3 has a length of 13 residues. The CDR3 DNA has 39 bases and is translated from base 1. The donors were healthy, HIV-negative adults with no recently reported acute infections or vaccinations. Only Caucasian adults living in Nashville, Tennessee, USA were represented among the donors. For unsorted samples, 70 million to 95 million PBMCs were counted, and genomic DNA was extracted using the QIAamp DNA Blood Mini kit. Blood was obtained by leukapheresis, after which PBMCs were separated by Ficoll-Histopaque density gradient centrifugation and cryopreserved in liquid nitrogen vapor phase.

This receptor was identified in a woman aged 40-49 years in good health. Some clones in this sample may be carry-over from other donors' samples. In this chain, TRBV5-1 is recombined with TRBJ2-7; the D gene is possibly TRBD1 or TRBD2, with 5 bases matching each. The specimen was PBMCs. The DNA sequence is as follows: TGCGCCAGCAAGGTGGGGGTCACCTACGAGCAGTACTTC. This translates into CASKVGVTYEQYF.